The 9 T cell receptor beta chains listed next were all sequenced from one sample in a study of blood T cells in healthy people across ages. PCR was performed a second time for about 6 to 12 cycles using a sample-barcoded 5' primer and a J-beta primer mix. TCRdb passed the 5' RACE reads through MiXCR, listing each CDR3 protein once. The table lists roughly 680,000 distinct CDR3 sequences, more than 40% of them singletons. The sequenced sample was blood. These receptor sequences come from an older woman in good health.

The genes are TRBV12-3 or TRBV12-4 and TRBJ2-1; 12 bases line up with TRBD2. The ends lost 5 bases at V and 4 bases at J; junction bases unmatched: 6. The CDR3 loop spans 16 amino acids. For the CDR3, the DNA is TGTGCCAGCAGTACCCGGACTAGCGGGACTTACAATGAGCAGTTCTTC. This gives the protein CASSTRTSGTYNEQFF.

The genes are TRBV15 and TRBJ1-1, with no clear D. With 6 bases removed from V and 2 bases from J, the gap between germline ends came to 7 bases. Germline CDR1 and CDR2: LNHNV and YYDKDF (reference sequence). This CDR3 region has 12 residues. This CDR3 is CATRDGNTEAFF. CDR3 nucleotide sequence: TGTGCCACCAGGGACGGTAACACTGAAGCTTTCTTT.

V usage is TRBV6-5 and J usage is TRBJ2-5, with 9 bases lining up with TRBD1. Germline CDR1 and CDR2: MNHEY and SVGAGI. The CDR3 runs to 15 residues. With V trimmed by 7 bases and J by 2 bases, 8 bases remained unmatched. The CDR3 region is CASTPGQGRQETQYF. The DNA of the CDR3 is TGTGCCAGCACCCCCGGACAGGGGAGGCAAGAGACCCAGTACTTC.

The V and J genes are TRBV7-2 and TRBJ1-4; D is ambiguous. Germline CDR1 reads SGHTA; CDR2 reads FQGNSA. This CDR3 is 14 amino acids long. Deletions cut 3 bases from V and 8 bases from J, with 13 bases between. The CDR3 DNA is TGTGCCAGCAGCTTCCGCGGACGGCGGGAAAAACTGTTTTTT. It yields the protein CASSFRGRREKLFF.

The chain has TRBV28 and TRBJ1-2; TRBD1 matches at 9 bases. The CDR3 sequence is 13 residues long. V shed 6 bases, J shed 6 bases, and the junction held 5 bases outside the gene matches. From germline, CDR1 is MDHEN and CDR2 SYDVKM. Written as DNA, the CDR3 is TGTGCCAGCAGGATACAGGGGGCCGATGGCTACACCTTC. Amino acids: CASRIQGADGYTF.

DNA of the CDR3: TGCGCCAGCAGCCAAGATAAGGGGCCTGAAAAACTGTTTTTT. Protein sequence: CASSQDKGPEKLFF. The V call is TRBV4-3, the J call TRBJ1-4, with D maybe TRBD1 (5 bases). Germline V CDR1 and CDR2: LGHNA, YSLEER. This CDR3 has 14 amino acids. The germline V and J ends were trimmed by 0 bases and 7 bases, with 9 bases remaining between them.

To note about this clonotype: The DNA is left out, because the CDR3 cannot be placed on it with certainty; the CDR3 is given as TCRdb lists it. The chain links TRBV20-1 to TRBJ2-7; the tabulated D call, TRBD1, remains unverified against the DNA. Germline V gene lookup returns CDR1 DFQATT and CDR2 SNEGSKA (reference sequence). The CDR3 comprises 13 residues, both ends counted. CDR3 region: CSVGQGNSYERYF.

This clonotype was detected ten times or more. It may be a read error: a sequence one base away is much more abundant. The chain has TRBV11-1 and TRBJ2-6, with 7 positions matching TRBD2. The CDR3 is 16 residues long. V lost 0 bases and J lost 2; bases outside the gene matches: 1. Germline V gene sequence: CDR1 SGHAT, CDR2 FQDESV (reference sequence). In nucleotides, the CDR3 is TGTGCCAGCAGCTTAGCGGGGGGGACTGGGGCCAACGTCCTGACTTTC. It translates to CASSLAGGTGANVLTF. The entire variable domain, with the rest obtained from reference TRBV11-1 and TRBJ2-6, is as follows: EAEVAQSPRYKITEKSQAVAFWCDPISGHATLYWYRQILGQGPELLVQFQDESVVDDSQLPKDRFSAERLKGVDSTLKIQPAELGDSAMYLCASSLAGGTGANVLTFGAGSRLTVL.

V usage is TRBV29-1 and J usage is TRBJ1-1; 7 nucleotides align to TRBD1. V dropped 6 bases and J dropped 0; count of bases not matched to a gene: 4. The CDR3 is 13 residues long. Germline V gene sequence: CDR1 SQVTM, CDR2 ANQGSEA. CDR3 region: CSVHGQVNTEAFF. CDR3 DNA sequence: TGCAGCGTGCACGGACAGGTGAACACTGAAGCTTTCTTT.